This T cell receptor (beta chain) emerged from a study of OX40 agonist ivuxolimab in advanced cancers. Overall study context: Two patients with cutaneous melanoma and one with hepatocellular carcinoma, three in total, showed partial responses.

Details on this clone: Its antigen is undetermined.

Whole-study findings and limits: In the 0.1 to 3.0 mg/kg range, CD4+ and CD8+ blood T cells had expanded clonally by week 6.

In germline, CDR1 is SGHRS, CDR2 YFSETQ. V lost 4 bases and J lost 2, with 12 bases in between. This CDR3 spans 15 amino acids. TCRdb's copy holds only in-frame clones and misses some; the assay was immunoSEQ multiplex PCR. This sample has 20,000 or so clones, with 77% found just once. People who had autoimmune disease history or systemic immunosuppression were excluded. The sequence was obtained from an adult with an advanced solid tumor such as melanoma, head and neck, liver or kidney cancer. The J gene is TRBJ2-2, the V gene TRBV5-1, with D perhaps assigned TRBD1 or TRBD2 (5 bases each). This sample comprised CD4+ or CD8+ T cells sorted from blood, obtained in a trial of the OX40 agonist ivuxolimab. The CDR3 sequence: CASSVWDPNTGELFF. The CDR3 DNA is TGCGCCAGCAGCGTATGGGACCCTAACACCGGGGAGCTGTTTTTT.